These 29 T cell receptor beta chains were sequenced from one sample in a study of T cell changes during pregnancy in multiple sclerosis. Data came from immunoSEQ multiplex PCR; TCRdb stores just in-frame clones and leaves some out. The profile shows 30,000 or so clones, more than 75% of them singletons. The source was CD8+ T cells from peripheral blood mononuclear cells, collected after pregnancy. The receptor source for this set is a female donor with multiple sclerosis, enrolled in a pregnancy study.

This clone was observed a few times. This chain connects TRBV6-1 to TRBJ1-1; D unresolved. With 10 bases removed from V and 5 bases from J, the gap between germline ends came to 20 bases. CDR1 is MNHNS, CDR2 SASEGT, per germline. The length of the CDR3 is 14 residues. CDR3 DNA: TGTGCCACCCGGATCTTGACGGGAGGAACTGAAGCTTTCTTT. It is translated as CATRILTGGTEAFF.

The V call is TRBV6-5, the J call TRBJ1-2, with D possibly TRBD1 on 5 matching bases. This CDR3 comprises 16 residues. With 1 base removed from V and 3 bases from J, the gap between germline ends came to 15 bases. Germline CDR1 is MNHEY and CDR2 is SVGAGI. The CDR3 loop is CASSYFPGQRDYGYTF. CDR3 DNA sequence: TGTGCCAGCAGTTACTTTCCAGGGCAACGGGACTATGGCTACACCTTC.

This rearrangement joins TRBV19 to TRBJ1-6; the D gene is possibly TRBD1 (6 bases). CDR3 length: 14 residues. V was trimmed by 2 bases and J by 13 bases, leaving 15 bases between them. The V gene's germline CDR1 is LNHDA and CDR2 SQIVND (reference sequence). The CDR3 DNA reads as TGTGCCAGTAGTATACCGGGGGCGCGGGGGCCCCTCCACTTT. The encoded protein is CASSIPGARGPLHF.

This chain uses TRBV6-6 with TRBJ2-7; D may be TRBD1 (6 bases). V was clipped by 2 bases and J by 1 base, with 6 bases between them. The germline gives CDR1 MNHNY, CDR2 SVGAGI (reference sequence). The CDR3 contains 13 residues. The CDR3, as DNA: TGTGCCAGCAGTTACGACAGGTCCTACGAGCAGTACTTC. It specifies CASSYDRSYEQYF.

This chain connects TRBV13 to TRBJ2-7, with D uncertain. Germline CDR1 and CDR2: PRHDT and FYEKMQ (reference sequence). The CDR3 contains 15 residues. V was clipped by 3 bases and J by 0 bases, with 12 bases between them. CDR3 in DNA: TGTGCCAGCAGCTTGGGCAGGCAGAGCTCCTACGAGCAGTACTTC. Translation gives CASSLGRQSSYEQYF.

The V and J genes are TRBV6-5 and TRBJ2-3; a possible D gene is TRBD2 (5 bases). Trimming took off 11 bases at V and 5 bases at J, with 14 bases between the two ends. From germline, CDR1 is MNHEY and CDR2 SVGAGI. This CDR3 has 12 amino acids. This CDR3 reads CAARGPVDTQYF. CDR3 nucleotides: TGTGCCGCCCGCGGGCCGGTAGATACGCAGTATTTT.

This clone occurred a few times. This chain links TRBV5-6 with TRBJ1-2; D is unclear. V was trimmed by 1 base and J by 4 bases, leaving 5 bases between them. Germline CDR1 reads SGHDT; CDR2 reads YYEEEE. This CDR3 is 12 amino acids long. CDR3 amino acids: CASSLWAYGYTF. The CDR3 DNA follows: TGTGCCAGCAGCTTGTGGGCCTATGGCTACACCTTC.

J is TRBJ2-7 and V is TRBV11-2; a possible D gene is TRBD1 (6 bases). The V end was cut by 3 bases, the J end by 5 bases, with 8 bases between. This CDR3 has 12 residues. Germline CDR1 reads SGHAT; CDR2 reads FQNNGV. This CDR3 reads CASSFTGHEQYF. In nucleotides, the CDR3 is TGTGCCAGCAGCTTCACAGGGCACGAGCAGTACTTC. Filled out from reference TRBV11-2 and TRBJ2-7, the complete variable domain reads EAGVAQSPRYKIIEKRQSVAFWCNPISGHATLYWYQQILGQGPKLLIQFQNNGVVDDSQLPKDRFSAERLKGVDSTLKIQPAKLEDSAVYLCASSFTGHEQYFGPGTRLTVT.

J is TRBJ2-1 and V is TRBV4-3; no definite D call. This CDR3 is 15 amino acids long. The V end was cut by 4 bases, the J end by 4 bases, with 14 bases between. The germline gives CDR1 LGHNA, CDR2 YSLEER. CDR3: CASSPLSNRYNEQFF. The CDR3 region has the DNA TGCGCCAGCAGCCCACTCAGTAACAGATACAATGAGCAGTTCTTC.

This clone was counted only a few times. In DNA form, the CDR3 reads TGTGCCAGCAGTTTTGACGGGGTATTTTTATATAATTCACCCCTCCACTTT. The encoded protein is CASSFDGVFLYNSPLHF. The chain joins TRBV25-1 to TRBJ1-6; D gene unclear. V lost 5 bases and J lost 4, with 18 bases in between. In germline, CDR1 is MGHDK, CDR2 SYGVNS. The CDR3 extends over 17 amino acids.

In this sample, this clone turned up once. This chain connects TRBV5-1 to TRBJ1-2, with unresolved D. The CDR3 is 13 amino acids. CDR1 SGHRS and CDR2 YFSETQ come from the germline V gene. The V end lost 5 bases, the J end lost 4 bases, and 12 bases lay between the germline ends. CDR3 region: CASRSSLSYGYTF. The DNA for the CDR3 is TGCGCCAGCAGGTCCTCACTGAGCTATGGCTACACCTTC.

The chain uses TRBV6-5 and TRBJ2-7, with a tentative D call TRBD1 (5 bases). This CDR3 is built from 15 residues. Trimming pared 0 bases from V and 2 bases from J, leaving 11 bases between. Germline CDR1 is MNHEY and CDR2 is SVGAGI. The CDR3 sequence is CASSYSPGLTYEQYF. The CDR3 nucleotides read TGTGCCAGCAGTTACTCTCCAGGGTTAACCTACGAGCAGTACTTC.

This sequence joins TRBV10-3 and TRBJ1-1, with D maybe TRBD1 (6 bases). The CDR3 is 14 amino acids. Per the germline V gene, CDR1 is ENHRY and CDR2 is SYGVKD. V lost 3 bases and J lost 6, with 14 bases in between. The CDR3 sequence: CAISDRTGTPEAFF. The CDR3 nucleotides read TGTGCCATCAGTGACCGAACAGGGACCCCTGAAGCTTTCTTT.

The CDR3 sequence: CASSLEEFWYNEQFF. For the CDR3, the DNA is TGTGCCAGCAGCCTAGAGGAGTTTTGGTACAATGAGCAGTTCTTC. The genes are TRBV5-4 and TRBJ2-1; D unclear. Germline lookup yields CDR1 SGHNT and CDR2 YYREEE (reference sequence). Between the trimmed V and J ends, which lost 4 bases and 4 bases, there was a span of 15 bases. The CDR3 has 15 residues.

The V gene is TRBV30, the J gene TRBJ1-2; D uncertain. The V end was cut by 3 bases, the J end by 4 bases, with 12 bases between. Germline V lookup: CDR1 GTSNPN, CDR2 SVGIG (reference sequence). This CDR3 region has 13 residues. CDR3 nucleotide sequence: TGTGCCTGGAGCCGGACTCACCTCTATGGCTACACCTTC. Protein product: CAWSRTHLYGYTF.

The gene calls are TRBV7-8 and TRBJ2-1; D is possibly TRBD1 (6 bases). CDR1 SGHVS and CDR2 FQNEAQ come from the germline V gene. The CDR3 is 17 amino acids. V lost 0 bases and J lost 6, with 18 bases in between. The CDR3 here is CASSLARGPYRVNEQFF. The CDR3 nucleotides read TGTGCCAGCAGCTTAGCGAGAGGTCCTTACAGGGTCAATGAGCAGTTCTTC.

DNA for the CDR3: TGTGCCAGTAGTTTGGACAGGGAAGGGGTGCCCCAAAACATTCAGTACTTC. The encoded protein is CASSLDREGVPQNIQYF. This chain joins TRBV19 and TRBJ2-4; TRBD1 matches at 8 bases. CDR1 and CDR2 (germline): LNHDA, SQIVND (reference sequence). The CDR3 covers 17 residues. Trimming took 5 bases from V and 5 from J; bases not matched to a gene: 14.

The chain joins TRBV5-1 to TRBJ2-5; the D gene is possibly TRBD2 (6 bases). Germline V gene sequence: CDR1 SGHRS, CDR2 YFSETQ. Trimming took 0 bases from V and 5 from J, leaving 11 bases between them. There are 14 residues in the CDR3. The CDR3 loop reads CASSLGDWRETQYF. The CDR3 DNA reads TGCGCCAGCAGCTTGGGGGACTGGCGGGAGACCCAGTACTTC.

The J gene is TRBJ2-6, the V gene TRBV30; TRBD1 might be the D (6 bases). CDR1 is GTSNPN and CDR2 is SVGIG in the germline V gene (reference sequence). V lost 2 bases and J 2 bases, leaving 7 bases between the germline ends. CDR3 size: 14 residues. Here the CDR3 reads CAWSSGAGANVLTF. In DNA form, the CDR3 reads TGTGCCTGGAGTTCAGGGGCTGGGGCCAACGTCCTGACTTTC.

The chain links TRBV6-1 to TRBJ1-2; TRBD1 might be the D (5 bases). The CDR3 spans 15 residues. From germline, CDR1 is MNHNS and CDR2 SASEGT. Trimming removed 3 bases from V and 2 bases from J, with 13 bases in between. This CDR3 is CASSEPWGLNYGYTF. The CDR3 DNA reads TGTGCCAGCAGTGAGCCTTGGGGACTCAACTATGGCTACACCTTC.

The chain uses TRBV6-6 and TRBJ2-7; 13 bases line up with TRBD2. The CDR3 length is 15 residues. V dropped 5 bases and J dropped 2; count of bases not matched to a gene: 3. Germline CDR1 is MNHNY and CDR2 is SVGAGI (reference sequence). Here the CDR3 DNA reads TGTGCCAGCAGTCCGGGACTAGCGGGACCCTACGAGCAGTACTTC. This codes for CASSPGLAGPYEQYF.

The V gene is TRBV19, the J gene TRBJ2-7; 7 bases agree with TRBD1. Unmatched junction bases numbered 3, after V lost 2 bases and J lost 2 bases. The CDR3 runs to 14 residues. Germline V gives CDR1 LNHDA, CDR2 SQIVND (reference sequence). This chain's CDR3 is CASSIRQGAYEQYF. In nucleotides, the CDR3 is TGTGCCAGTAGTATACGGCAGGGGGCCTACGAGCAGTACTTC.

The CDR3 nucleotides are TGTGCCAGCGGTTTTGGGGGGGATGAGCAGTTCTTC. Its protein is CASGFGGDEQFF. The chain combines TRBV16 with TRBJ2-1; 7 bases match TRBD2. CDR1 and CDR2 (germline): KGHSY, FQNENV. The CDR3 runs to 12 residues. The V and J ends lost 8 bases and 8 bases, in that order; junction bases with no gene match: 6.

The V call is TRBV6-6, the J call TRBJ2-1, with D tentatively TRBD2 (5 bases). The V end was cut by 3 bases, the J end by 0 bases, with 9 bases between. The germline V gene has CDR1 MNHNY and CDR2 SVGAGI (reference sequence). This CDR3 is built from 15 residues. CDR3 sequence (DNA): TGTGCCAGCAGTTATATGGGGAGCTCCTACAATGAGCAGTTCTTC. Protein product: CASSYMGSSYNEQFF.

V is TRBV5-4 and J is TRBJ1-1, with a tentative D call TRBD1 (5 bases). The germline gives CDR1 SGHNT, CDR2 YYREEE (reference sequence). The V gene lost 4 bases and the J gene lost 6 bases, with 19 bases spanning the gap. The CDR3 runs 15 residues. The chain's CDR3 is CASSGDGGVWAEAFF. CDR3 nucleotides: TGTGCCAGCAGCGGGGACGGGGGAGTTTGGGCTGAAGCTTTCTTT.

The rearrangement uses TRBV4-1 and TRBJ1-1; D is unclear. CDR1 is MGHRA, CDR2 YSYEKL, per germline. This CDR3 has 14 amino acids. The V end lost 4 bases, the J end lost 5 bases, and 14 bases lay between the germline ends. CDR3 sequence: CASSLSGFGTEAFF. The CDR3 DNA is TGCGCCAGCAGCCTGTCAGGATTCGGTACTGAAGCTTTCTTT.

CDR3: CASAQGPNEKLFF. The CDR3, as DNA: TGTGCCAGCGCACAGGGGCCTAATGAAAAACTGTTTTTT. This chain uses TRBV27 with TRBJ1-4; 7 bases match TRBD1. The ends lost 8 bases at V and 3 bases at J; junction bases unmatched: 3. The CDR3 runs 13 residues. The germline V gene has CDR1 MNHEY and CDR2 SMNVEV (reference sequence).

The chain employs TRBV30 and TRBJ2-3; 10 nucleotides agree with TRBD2. This CDR3 contains 14 residues. V was pared by 2 bases and J by 3 bases, with 2 bases of the junction left unmatched. Germline values: CDR1 GTSNPN, CDR2 SVGIG (reference sequence). The CDR3 nucleotides read TGTGCCTGGAGTCTTAGCGGGGGGACAGATACGCAGTATTTT. Residues: CAWSLSGGTDTQYF.

The rearrangement uses TRBV7-9 and TRBJ2-1, with 13 positions matching TRBD2. V lost 2 bases to trimming and J lost 5 bases; unmatched junction nucleotides: 3. The CDR3 has 16 amino acids. Germline assignment: CDR1 SEHNR and CDR2 FQNEAQ (reference sequence). CDR3 amino acids: CASSLRGLAGHNEQFF. Here the CDR3 DNA reads TGTGCCAGCAGCTTACGGGGACTAGCGGGGCACAATGAGCAGTTCTTC.